The 20 T cell receptor beta chains presented below share a single source sample, sequenced in a study of blood T cell repertoires in COVID-19. The table came from immunoSEQ multiplex PCR; TCRdb's copy has only in-frame clones and leaves some out. The sample lists about 210,000 clones; more than 70% were seen once. The sequenced sample consisted of PBMCs or T cells enriched from blood (not recorded which). Source of these receptors: a man aged 30 to 45 with acute COVID-19.

The genes are TRBV2 and TRBJ1-1; no definite D call. Trimming removed 3 bases from V and 1 base from J, with 6 bases in between. The V gene's germline CDR1 is SNHLY and CDR2 FYNNEI. CDR3 size: 13 residues. This CDR3 reads CASSERGNTEAFF. The CDR3 DNA reads TGTGCCAGCAGTGAGCGGGGGAACACTGAAGCTTTCTTT.

This CDR3 is CASSEPDKNTEAFF. The DNA of the CDR3 is TGCGCCAGCAGTGAGCCGGACAAGAACACTGAAGCTTTCTTT. The V call is TRBV10-2, the J call TRBJ1-1; D might be TRBD1 (5 bases). V was trimmed by 2 bases and J by 1 base, leaving 8 bases between them. CDR3 size: 14 residues. Germline loops: CDR1 WSHSY, CDR2 SAAADI.

The rearrangement joins TRBV4-1 to TRBJ1-6; D is possibly TRBD1 (5 bases). The CDR3 has 16 residues. Trimming left V 3 bases short and J 5 bases short, with 14 bases between. Germline V gives CDR1 MGHRA, CDR2 YSYEKL. CDR3 bases: TGCGCCAGCAGCCACCAACAGGTGTCCGATAATTCACCCCTCCACTTT. Residues: CASSHQQVSDNSPLHF.

This clone is a singleton in its sample. J is TRBJ2-5 and V is TRBV20-1, with TRBD2 matching 9 bases. The length of the CDR3 is 15 residues. Germline CDR1 is DFQATT and CDR2 is SNEGSKA (reference sequence). J was trimmed by 7 bases and V by 3 bases; bases with no gene match: 12. CDR3 protein: CSASSLPAGGGTQYF. The CDR3 DNA sequence: TGCAGTGCTAGTTCTCTACCAGCGGGGGGAGGGACCCAGTACTTC.

The chain carries TRBV6-5 and TRBJ2-4; D is perhaps TRBD2 (5 bases). Germline V gene data show CDR1 as MNHEY and CDR2 as SVGAGI. CDR3 length: 15 amino acids. V lost 5 bases, J lost 6 bases, and 17 bases lay in between. In DNA form, the CDR3 reads TGTGCCAGCAGTACCACCGAGGGCAATGGAAACATTCAGTACTTC. This encodes CASSTTEGNGNIQYF.

This chain uses TRBV9 with TRBJ1-1, with 10 bases identical to TRBD1. V was pared by 4 bases and J by 5 bases, with 8 bases of the junction left unmatched. CDR3 length: 15 amino acids. CDR1 and CDR2 from the germline V gene are SGDLS and YYNGEE. CDR3 residues: CASSPLRGQGTEAFF. In DNA, the CDR3 is TGTGCCAGCAGCCCTCTGAGGGGACAGGGGACTGAAGCTTTCTTT.

The V call is TRBV5-1, the J call TRBJ2-3; TRBD2 aligns across 10 bases. Germline CDR1 is SGHRS and CDR2 is YFSETQ. With 4 bases clipped from V and 1 base from J, the junction kept 6 bases outside the gene matches. The CDR3 has 16 residues. CDR3 DNA: TGCGCCAGCAGCCGAATCCTAGCGGGGGGCACAGATACGCAGTATTTT. Translating it yields CASSRILAGGTDTQYF.

V is TRBV30 and J is TRBJ1-5, with a possible D match to TRBD1 (6 bases). Trimming left V 1 base short and J 5 bases short, with 12 bases between. Per germline, CDR1 GTSNPN and CDR2 SVGIG (reference sequence). The CDR3 covers 14 residues. CDR3 protein: CAWSGRGGHQPQHF. CDR3 in DNA: TGTGCCTGGAGTGGACGGGGGGGGCATCAGCCCCAGCATTTT.

This sequence joins TRBV5-5 and TRBJ1-1; D is perhaps TRBD1 (5 bases). Trimming removed 3 bases at V and 1 base at J, with 7 bases between. The CDR3 runs 13 residues. The V gene's germline CDR1 is SGHKS and CDR2 YYEKEE (reference sequence). This CDR3 is CASSWGENTEAFF. As DNA, the CDR3 is TGTGCCAGCAGCTGGGGGGAGAACACTGAAGCTTTCTTT. Using reference TRBV5-5 and TRBJ1-1 for the parts outside the CDR3, the full variable domain is DAGVTQSPTHLIKTRGQQVTLRCSPISGHKSVSWYQQVLGQGPQFIFQYYEKEERGRGNFPDRFSARQFPNYSSELNVNALLLGDSALYLCASSWGENTEAFFGQGTRLTVV.

The chain uses TRBV6-2 or TRBV6-3 and TRBJ2-1; TRBD1 is a possible D gene (6 bases). There are 12 residues in the CDR3. CDR1 is MNHEY, CDR2 SVGEGT, per germline. V lost 5 bases and J lost 9, with 11 bases in between. CDR3 protein: CASSPRGGEQFF. In DNA form, the CDR3 reads TGTGCCAGCAGTCCCAGGGGTGGTGAGCAGTTCTTC.

The rearrangement links TRBV2 to TRBJ1-1; no reliable D call. CDR1 and CDR2 from the germline V gene are SNHLY and FYNNEI. V was shortened by 2 bases and J by 0 bases, with 7 bases between the two germline ends. CDR3 length: 14 amino acids. DNA of the CDR3: TGTGCCAGCAGTGAATTTACGGTGAACACTGAAGCTTTCTTT. Translated, it gives CASSEFTVNTEAFF.

This clone was found once. The chain links TRBV7-2 to TRBJ2-1, with D possibly being TRBD1 (6 bases). Deletions cut 2 bases from V and 7 bases from J, with 9 bases between. The CDR3 is 13 residues long. Germline CDR1 is SGHTA and CDR2 is FQGNSA. In nucleotides, the CDR3 is TGTGCCAGCAGCTTACGTAGGGGGAATGAGCAGTTCTTC. It specifies CASSLRRGNEQFF.

The chain combines TRBV5-4 with TRBJ2-2; TRBD1 aligns across 8 bases. Germline V CDR1 and CDR2: SGHNT, YYREEE (reference sequence). V dropped 7 bases and J dropped 2; count of bases not matched to a gene: 7. The CDR3 is 15 amino acids. The DNA for the CDR3 is TGTGCCAGCGCCCTGGACAGGGAAAACACCGGGGAGCTGTTTTTT. It translates to CASALDRENTGELFF. The variable domain in full, with the rest retrieved from reference TRBV5-4 and TRBJ2-2, is ETGVTQSPTHLIKTRGQQVTLRCSSQSGHNTVSWYQQALGQGPQFIFQYYREEENGRGNFPPRFSGLQFPNYSSELNVNALELDDSALYLCASALDRENTGELFFGEGSRLTVL.

This clone was recorded once. The chain uses TRBV2 and TRBJ1-3, with D perhaps TRBD1 (5 bases). CDR1 is SNHLY, CDR2 FYNNEI, per germline. V shed 10 bases and J shed 0 bases, with 16 bases lying between them. The CDR3 spans 15 residues. CDR3 coding DNA: TGTGCCACCATAGGCGGGGGACCCTCTGGAAACACCATATATTTT. Protein: CATIGGGPSGNTIYF.

This clone was recorded once. The chain combines TRBV2 with TRBJ1-5; D unresolved. The V end was cut by 6 bases, the J end by 4 bases, with 19 bases between. CDR3 length: 16 residues. Germline CDR1 reads SNHLY; CDR2 reads FYNNEI. The CDR3, as DNA: TGTGCCAGCAGGGAGGTATTAGTAAAGGGTAATCAGCCCCAGCATTTT. This gives the protein CASREVLVKGNQPQHF.

For this clone: Other DNA sequences in this specimen translate into the identical CDR3. The V call is TRBV12-3 or TRBV12-4, the J call TRBJ1-2, with D possibly being TRBD1 (5 bases). V dropped 2 bases and J dropped 2 bases, with 6 bases sitting between them. The CDR3 loop spans 13 amino acids. The chain's CDR3 is CASSLSGNYGYTF. The CDR3 DNA follows: TGTGCCAGCAGTTTATCAGGGAACTATGGCTACACCTTC.

This chain links TRBV6-4 with TRBJ1-1; D unclear. With 1 base removed from V and 1 base from J, the gap between germline ends came to 13 bases. The germline gives CDR1 MRHNA, CDR2 SNTAGT. There are 16 residues in the CDR3. The CDR3 region is CASSDFRRVTNTEAFF. CDR3 bases: TGTGCCAGCAGTGACTTTCGACGGGTAACGAACACTGAAGCTTTCTTT.

CDR3 residues: CASSFGQNSQYF. In DNA form, the CDR3 reads TGTGCCAGCAGCTTCGGACAGAATTCGCAGTATTTT. The V gene is TRBV11-3, the J gene TRBJ2-3, with a tentative D call TRBD1 (6 bases). The CDR3 loop spans 12 amino acids. Trimming took 3 bases from V and 10 from J, leaving 11 bases between them. Per the germline V gene, CDR1 is SGHNT and CDR2 is YENEEA.

V is TRBV6-2 or TRBV6-3 and J is TRBJ2-7, with 10 bases fitting TRBD2. Germline CDR1 is MNHEY and CDR2 is SVGEGT. This CDR3 is built from 16 residues. V shed 4 bases and J 4 bases; nucleotides not matched to a gene: 10. CDR3 amino acids: CASSFERGGLEYEQYF. The CDR3 nucleotides are TGTGCCAGCAGTTTTGAGCGGGGGGGCCTCGAGTACGAGCAGTACTTC.

The CDR3 reads CASSRLSNQPQHF. The CDR3 region has the DNA TGTGCCAGCAGTCGACTTAGTAATCAGCCCCAGCATTTT. The chain employs TRBV6-6 and TRBJ1-5; D is undetermined. This CDR3 is built from 13 residues. Trimming took 5 bases from V and 4 from J, leaving 9 bases between them. The germline gives CDR1 MNHNY, CDR2 SVGAGI (reference sequence).